The clone carrying this T cell receptor (beta chain) has a handful of counts. TCRdb used MiXCR to reprocess the 5' RACE reads, holding one entry per CDR3 protein. The sample contains fewer than 650,000 distinct CDR3 sequences, 7% to 7.5% of which appear only once. This CDR3 comprises 13 residues. Trimming took off 5 bases at V and 5 bases at J, with 13 bases between the two ends. Germline CDR1 SGHTA, CDR2 FQGTGA. These data are taken from a study of identical twins. The same data also went into a second study, on yellow fever vaccine responses in identical twins.

Sequencing was performed on PBMCs. The sequence came from a woman aged 18-29 years in good health. J is TRBJ2-7 and V is TRBV7-3, with D tentatively TRBD1 (7 bases). The CDR3 nucleotides read TGTGCCAGCAGCCAGGGGGGCTTCAACGAGCAGTACTTC. It codes for CASSQGGFNEQYF.